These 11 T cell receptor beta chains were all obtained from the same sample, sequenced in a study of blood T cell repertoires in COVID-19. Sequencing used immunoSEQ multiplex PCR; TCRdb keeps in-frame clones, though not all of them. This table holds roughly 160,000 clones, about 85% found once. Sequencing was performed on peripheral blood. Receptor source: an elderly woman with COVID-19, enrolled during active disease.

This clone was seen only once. The DNA of the CDR3 is TGTGCCAGCAGCGAGAACCTGCCGGATGGCTACACCTTC. As protein: CASSENLPDGYTF. The chain is built from TRBV2 and TRBJ1-2; unclear D gene. This CDR3 region has 13 residues. V was clipped by 6 bases and J by 6 bases, with 14 bases between them. Germline V gene data show CDR1 as SNHLY and CDR2 as FYNNEI.

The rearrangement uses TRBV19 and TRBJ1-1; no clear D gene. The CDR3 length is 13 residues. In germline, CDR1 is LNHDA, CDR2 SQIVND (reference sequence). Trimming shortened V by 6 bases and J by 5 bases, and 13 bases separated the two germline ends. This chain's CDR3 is CASRKAGDTEAFF. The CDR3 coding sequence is TGTGCCAGTAGAAAGGCGGGAGATACTGAAGCTTTCTTT. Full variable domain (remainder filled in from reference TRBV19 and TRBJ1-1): DGGITQSPKYLFRKEGQNVTLSCEQNLNHDAMYWYRQDPGQGLRLIYYSQIVNDFQKGDIAEGYSVSREKKESFPLTVTSAQKNPTAFYLCASRKAGDTEAFFGQGTRLTVV.

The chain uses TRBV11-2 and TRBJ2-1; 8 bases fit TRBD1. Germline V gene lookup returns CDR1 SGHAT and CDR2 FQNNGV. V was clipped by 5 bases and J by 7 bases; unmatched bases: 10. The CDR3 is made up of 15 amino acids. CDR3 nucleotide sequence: TGTGCCAGCAGCCCCCGTCAGGGGGCGCCGAATGAGCAGTTCTTC. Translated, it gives CASSPRQGAPNEQFF.

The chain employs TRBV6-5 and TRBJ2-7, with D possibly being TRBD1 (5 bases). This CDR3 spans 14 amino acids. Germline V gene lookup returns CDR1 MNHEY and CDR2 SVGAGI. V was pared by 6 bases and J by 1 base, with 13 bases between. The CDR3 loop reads CASSRRQTSYEQYF. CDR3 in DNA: TGTGCCAGCAGCCGCAGACAGACTTCCTACGAGCAGTACTTC.

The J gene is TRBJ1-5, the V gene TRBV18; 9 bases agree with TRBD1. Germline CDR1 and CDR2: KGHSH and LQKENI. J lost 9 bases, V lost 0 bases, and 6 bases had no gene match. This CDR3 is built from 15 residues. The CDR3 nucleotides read TGTGCCAGCTCACCACCGTTCGGACAGGGGTCGCCCCAGCATTTT. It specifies CASSPPFGQGSPQHF.

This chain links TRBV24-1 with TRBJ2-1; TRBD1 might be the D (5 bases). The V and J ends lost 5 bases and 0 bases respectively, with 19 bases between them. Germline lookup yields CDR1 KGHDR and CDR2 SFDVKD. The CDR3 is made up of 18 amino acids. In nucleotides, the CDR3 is TGTGCCACCAGTGGTTCGGGCTTCCCCCAGGGCTCCTACAATGAGCAGTTCTTC. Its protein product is CATSGSGFPQGSYNEQFF.

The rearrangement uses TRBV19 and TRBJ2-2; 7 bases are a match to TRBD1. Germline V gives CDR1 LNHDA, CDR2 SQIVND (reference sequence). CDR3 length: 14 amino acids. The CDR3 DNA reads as TGTGTCACCAAGTGGGACAGAAACACCGGGGAGCTGTTTTTT. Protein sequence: CVTKWDRNTGELFF.

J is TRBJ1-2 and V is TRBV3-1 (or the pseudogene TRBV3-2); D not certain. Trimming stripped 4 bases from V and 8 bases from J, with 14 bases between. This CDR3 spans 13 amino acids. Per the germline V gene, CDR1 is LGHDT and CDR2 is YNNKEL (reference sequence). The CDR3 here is CASSPLETGGYTF. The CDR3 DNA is TGTGCCAGCAGCCCATTAGAGACGGGAGGCTACACCTTC.

CDR3 sequence (DNA): TGTGCTAGTGGTTTGCTTAACACCGGGGAGCTGTTTTTT. Translation gives CASGLLNTGELFF. The chain employs TRBV12-5 and TRBJ2-2; no definite D call. This CDR3 contains 13 residues. Trimming removed 2 bases at V and 2 bases at J, with 3 bases between. Germline V gene lookup returns CDR1 LGHNT and CDR2 FRNRAP.

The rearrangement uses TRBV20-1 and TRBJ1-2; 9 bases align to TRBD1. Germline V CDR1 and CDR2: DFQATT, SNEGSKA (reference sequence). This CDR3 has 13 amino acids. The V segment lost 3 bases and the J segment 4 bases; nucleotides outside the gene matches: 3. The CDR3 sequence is CSASEGQGYGYTF. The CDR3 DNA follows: TGCAGTGCTAGTGAGGGACAGGGCTATGGCTACACCTTC.

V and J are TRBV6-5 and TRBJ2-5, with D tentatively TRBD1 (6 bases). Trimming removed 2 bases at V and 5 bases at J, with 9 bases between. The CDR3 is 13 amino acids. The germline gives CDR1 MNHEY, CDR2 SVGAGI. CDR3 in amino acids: CASSYGQLETQYF. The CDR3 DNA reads TGTGCCAGCAGTTACGGACAGTTGGAGACCCAGTACTTC.